One sample yielded the 22 T cell receptor beta chains listed below, sequenced in a study of T cell responses to AZD1222 COVID-19 vaccine. Method: immunoSEQ multiplex PCR; TCRdb's copy keeps in-frame clones and lacks some. The sample holds about 110,000 clones, about nine tenths seen once. The source material was peripheral blood, sampled 28 days after the second AZD1222 dose. The receptor set was obtained from an adult who received the AZD1222 COVID-19 vaccine.

CDR3 amino acids: CASSQDHRGVYEQYF. CDR3 DNA: TGCGCCAGCAGCCAAGATCACAGGGGAGTCTACGAGCAGTACTTC. The V call is TRBV4-1, the J call TRBJ2-7; TRBD1 agrees at 7 bases. Per germline, CDR1 MGHRA and CDR2 YSYEKL. With 0 bases clipped from V and 3 bases from J, the junction kept 5 bases outside the gene matches. The CDR3 has 15 residues.

The chain carries TRBV29-1 and TRBJ2-7, with D possibly being TRBD2 (5 bases). This CDR3 spans 11 amino acids. The V gene's germline CDR1 is SQVTM and CDR2 ANQGSEA. The V end was cut by 4 bases, the J end by 7 bases, with 11 bases between. This CDR3 is CSVGEPREQYF. CDR3 in DNA: TGCAGCGTTGGGGAGCCCCGGGAGCAGTACTTC.

V usage is TRBV6-5 and J usage is TRBJ1-6; a possible D gene is TRBD1 (6 bases). The ends were cut back, 6 bases at V and 7 bases at J, with 10 bases in the middle. The CDR3 runs 13 residues. Looked up from germline, CDR1 is MNHEY and CDR2 is SVGAGI. CDR3 residues: CASSAGENSPLHF. Written as DNA, the CDR3 is TGTGCCAGCAGCGCAGGGGAGAATTCACCCCTCCACTTT.

This chain uses TRBV5-4 with TRBJ1-1; TRBD1 aligns across 7 bases. The germline V gene has CDR1 SGHNT and CDR2 YYREEE (reference sequence). V was clipped by 5 bases and J by 0 bases; unmatched bases: 10. This CDR3 spans 16 amino acids. CDR3 nucleotides: TGTGCCAGCAGAGAAGGGGGCCGCTCCATGAACACTGAAGCTTTCTTT. As protein: CASREGGRSMNTEAFF.

The J gene is TRBJ1-6, the V gene TRBV7-9; TRBD1 is a possible D gene (5 bases). CDR1 SEHNR and CDR2 FQNEAQ come from the germline V gene (reference sequence). Between the trimmed V and J ends, which lost 5 bases and 7 bases, there was a span of 12 bases. This CDR3 has 14 amino acids. The CDR3 nucleotides read TGTGCCAGCAGCCCCTCTAGGGGAAATTCACCCCTCCACTTT. It translates to CASSPSRGNSPLHF.

V is TRBV10-2 and J is TRBJ1-2, with D tentatively TRBD1 (6 bases). Trimming pared 8 bases from V and 6 bases from J, leaving 19 bases between. The CDR3 runs 14 residues. CDR1 is WSHSY, CDR2 SAAADI, per germline. The CDR3 protein is CASRRQELRHGYTF. In DNA, the CDR3 is TGCGCCAGCCGTAGACAGGAATTAAGGCATGGCTACACCTTC.

V gene TRBV10-3 combines with J gene TRBJ2-7; TRBD1 might be the D (5 bases). The CDR3 consists of 14 residues. The germline CDR1 and CDR2 sequences are ENHRY and SYGVKD. V lost 6 bases, J lost 1 base, and 13 bases lay in between. CDR3 amino acids: CAISPDTISYEQYF. CDR3 bases: TGTGCCATCAGCCCGGACACAATATCCTACGAGCAGTACTTC.

The chain couples TRBV4-1 to TRBJ1-2, with D uncertain. Trimming stripped 4 bases from V and 0 bases from J, with 12 bases between. CDR3 length: 15 amino acids. Germline V gene sequence: CDR1 MGHRA, CDR2 YSYEKL. Here the CDR3 DNA reads TGCGCCAGCAGCCCACATGACACGCCTAACTATGGCTACACCTTC. Encoded protein: CASSPHDTPNYGYTF.

The V gene is TRBV30, the J gene TRBJ2-7, with 12 nucleotides matching TRBD1. Trimming at V came to 8 bases and at J to 6 bases, leaving 5 bases not matched to a gene. The CDR3 loop spans 12 amino acids. Germline loops: CDR1 GTSNPN, CDR2 SVGIG (reference sequence). The DNA of the CDR3 is TGTGCCGGCCGGGACAGGGGGCTCGAGCAGTACTTC. Translated: CAGRDRGLEQYF. Based on the CDR3 plus reference TRBV30 and TRBJ2-7, the full variable domain is SQTIHQWPATLVQPVGSPLSLECTVEGTSNPNLYWYRQAAGRGLQLLFYSVGIGQISSEVPQNLSASRPQDRQFILSSKKLLLSDSGFYLCAGRDRGLEQYFGPGTRLTVT.

The chain links TRBV18 to TRBJ1-3; D gene unclear. This CDR3 is 16 amino acids long. Trimming took off 3 bases at V and 0 bases at J, with 12 bases between the two ends. Germline CDR1 is KGHSH and CDR2 is LQKENI. CDR3 nucleotide sequence: TGTGCCAGCTCACCCACTCCCCAGAGCTCTGGAAACACCATATATTTT. Translating it yields CASSPTPQSSGNTIYF.

This chain joins TRBV6-2 or TRBV6-3 and TRBJ2-2; 10 nucleotides line up with TRBD2. Per the germline V gene, CDR1 is MNHEY and CDR2 is SVGEGT. J was trimmed by 4 bases and V by 5 bases; bases with no gene match: 7. This CDR3 region has 16 residues. The CDR3 DNA sequence: TGTGCCAGCAGTATCCCTCGACTAGCGGGCACCGGGGAGCTGTTTTTT. Residues: CASSIPRLAGTGELFF.

The genes are TRBV10-3 and TRBJ1-1; D gene unclear. Trimming removed 4 bases at V and 3 bases at J, with 9 bases between. CDR3 size: 13 residues. In germline, CDR1 is ENHRY, CDR2 SYGVKD. The CDR3 loop reads CAISGAGYTEAFF. The CDR3 region has the DNA TGTGCCATCAGTGGGGCCGGGTACACTGAAGCTTTCTTT.

The V call is TRBV7-8, the J call TRBJ1-3; no firm D call. The CDR3 is 15 amino acids. Trimming pared 5 bases from V and 5 bases from J, leaving 16 bases between. Per the germline V gene, CDR1 is SGHVS and CDR2 is FQNEAQ. CDR3 amino acids: CASSMGAQRRNTIYF. CDR3 sequence (DNA): TGTGCCAGCAGCATGGGCGCCCAAAGAAGAAACACCATATATTTT. Based on the CDR3 plus reference TRBV7-8 and TRBJ1-3, the full variable domain is GAGVSQSPRYKVAKRGQDVALRCDPISGHVSLFWYQQALGQGPEFLTYFQNEAQLDKSGLPSDRFFAERPEGSVSTLKIQRTQQEDSAVYLCASSMGAQRRNTIYFGEGSWLTVV.

As DNA, the CDR3 is TGCGCCAGCAGCGTATCCGGGACAGAAGAGACCCAGTACTTC. Translation: CASSVSGTEETQYF. The J gene is TRBJ2-5, the V gene TRBV5-1, with 7 bases aligning to TRBD1. CDR1 and CDR2 (germline): SGHRS, YFSETQ. The CDR3 sequence is 14 residues long. Losses at the gene ends were 4 bases for V and 3 bases for J; bases not matched to a gene: 6.

The V call is TRBV12-3 or TRBV12-4, the J call TRBJ2-7; D gene unclear. V lost 2 bases and J lost 2, with 4 bases in between. The CDR3 extends over 12 amino acids. CDR3 nucleotides: TGTGCCAGCAGTTTAACACCCTACGAGCAGTACTTC. Translating gives CASSLTPYEQYF.

This clone was detected a few times. This sequence joins TRBV7-8 and TRBJ1-5; D is undetermined. V gave up 2 bases and J gave up 7 bases, with 18 bases separating them. The CDR3 contains 16 residues. Looked up from germline, CDR1 is SGHVS and CDR2 is FQNEAQ. The CDR3 sequence is CASSLYEFTARQPQHF. The CDR3 DNA sequence: TGTGCCAGCAGCTTATACGAGTTCACCGCTCGCCAGCCCCAGCATTTT.

The rearrangement uses TRBV19 and TRBJ2-3, with D unresolved. Germline loops: CDR1 LNHDA, CDR2 SQIVND (reference sequence). The CDR3 is 12 amino acids. V lost 9 bases and J 2 bases, leaving 9 bases between the germline ends. The CDR3 region is CASRSNTDTQYF. CDR3 in DNA: TGTGCCAGCAGAAGCAACACAGATACGCAGTATTTT.

The rearrangement uses TRBV30 and TRBJ1-1; no clear D. The CDR3 is made up of 13 amino acids. V gave up 3 bases and J gave up 1 base, with 9 bases separating them. CDR1 is GTSNPN and CDR2 is SVGIG in the germline V gene (reference sequence). The CDR3 loop is CAWRAAPNTEAFF. CDR3 sequence (DNA): TGTGCCTGGAGGGCCGCCCCGAACACTGAAGCTTTCTTT.

V and J are TRBV5-6 and TRBJ1-6, with D hard to call. V lost 0 bases and J 6 bases, leaving 7 bases between the germline ends. Germline values: CDR1 SGHDT, CDR2 YYEEEE. This CDR3 comprises 14 residues. The CDR3 nucleotides are TGTGCCAGCAGCTTGGGGCCGCCTAATTCACCCCTCCACTTT. Protein: CASSLGPPNSPLHF.

The V call is TRBV7-9, the J call TRBJ2-7; TRBD2 might be the D (7 bases). Germline V gene sequence: CDR1 SEHNR, CDR2 FQNEAQ (reference sequence). Trimming stripped 0 bases from V and 0 bases from J, with 15 bases between. The CDR3 spans 17 residues. Here the CDR3 DNA reads TGTGCCAGCAGCTTAGCGAGTCGGGGGGCATACTCCTACGAGCAGTACTTC. Residues: CASSLASRGAYSYEQYF.

The chain joins TRBV27 to TRBJ1-6; TRBD1 aligns across 7 bases. The V and J ends lost 5 bases and 8 bases, in that order; junction bases with no gene match: 9. Germline V gene sequence: CDR1 MNHEY, CDR2 SMNVEV (reference sequence). The CDR3 runs 15 residues. CDR3 nucleotide sequence: TGTGCCAGCAGTCCCCGGGACAGCCGATATTCACCCCTCCACTTT. The encoded protein is CASSPRDSRYSPLHF.

CDR3: CASSLFASVRGSNQPQHF. The CDR3 bases are TGTGCCAGCAGTTTATTTGCGTCGGTCCGGGGTAGCAATCAGCCCCAGCATTTT. J is TRBJ1-5 and V is TRBV27; D unclear. This CDR3 region has 18 residues. Germline CDR1 MNHEY, CDR2 SMNVEV (reference sequence). Deletions cut 1 base from V and 0 bases from J, with 16 bases between.